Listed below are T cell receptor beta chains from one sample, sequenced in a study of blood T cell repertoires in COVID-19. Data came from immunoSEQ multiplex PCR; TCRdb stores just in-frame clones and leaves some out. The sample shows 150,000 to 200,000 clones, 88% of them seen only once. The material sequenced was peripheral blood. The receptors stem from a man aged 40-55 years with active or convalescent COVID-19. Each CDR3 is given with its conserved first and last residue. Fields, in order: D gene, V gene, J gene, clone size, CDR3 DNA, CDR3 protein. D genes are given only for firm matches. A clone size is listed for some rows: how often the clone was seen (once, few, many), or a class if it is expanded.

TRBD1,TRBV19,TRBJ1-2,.,TGTGCCAGTAGTACAGGGACAGGGGATGGCTACACCTTC,CASSTGTGDGYTF
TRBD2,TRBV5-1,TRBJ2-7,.,TGCGCCAGCAGCCCCCGGACTAGCGGACCCTACGAGCAGTACTTC,CASSPRTSGPYEQYF
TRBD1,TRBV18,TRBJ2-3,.,TGTGCCAGCTCACCCACAGGGGGGAGGACAGATACGCAGTATTTT,CASSPTGGRTDTQYF
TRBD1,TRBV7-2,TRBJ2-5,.,TGTGCCAGCAGCTCAGACAGGGGGCGGGAGACCCAGTACTTC,CASSSDRGRETQYF
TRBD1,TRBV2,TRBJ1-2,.,TGTGCCAGCAGTGAACAGCAGGGGGTGTTCTATGGCTACACCTTC,CASSEQQGVFYGYTF
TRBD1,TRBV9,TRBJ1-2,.,TGTGCCAGCAGCGTAACCGGACAGGGATTTGGCTACACCTTC,CASSVTGQGFGYTF
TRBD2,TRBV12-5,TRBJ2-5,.,TGTGCTAGTGGTCGGGGGACTAAAGAGACCCAGTACTTC,CASGRGTKETQYF
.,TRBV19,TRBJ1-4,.,TGTGCCAGTAGTCTAAGTTCAACTAATGAAAAACTGTTTTTT,CASSLSSTNEKLFF
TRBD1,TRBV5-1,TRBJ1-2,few,TGCGCCAGCAGGAAAGACAGGGAATCCTACACCTTC,CASRKDRESYTF
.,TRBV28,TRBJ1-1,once,TGTGCCAGCATGAATCGGGGGGCGAATCCTGAAGCTTTCTTT,CASMNRGANPEAFF
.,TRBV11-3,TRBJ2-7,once,TGTGCCAGCAGCCCCCAGGGCAGGGCCTACGAGCAGTACTTC,CASSPQGRAYEQYF
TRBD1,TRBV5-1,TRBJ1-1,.,TGCGCCAGCAGCGGGGACAGGGATTACACTGAAGCTTTCTTT,CASSGDRDYTEAFF
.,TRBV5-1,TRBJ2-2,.,TGCGCCAGCAGCCTACGGCGGGCGAACACCGGGGAGCTGTTTTTT,CASSLRRANTGELFF
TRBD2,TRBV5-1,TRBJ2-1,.,TGCGCCAGCAGCCCTAGGACTAGCGGGAGGACGTTGGAGCAGTTCTTC,CASSPRTSGRTLEQFF
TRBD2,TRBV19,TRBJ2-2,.,TGTGCCAGTAGGGAAACTAGCGGGGGGGCCGTCGGGGAGCTGTTTTTT,CASRETSGGAVGELFF
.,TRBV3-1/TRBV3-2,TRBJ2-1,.,TGTGCCAGCAGCGGTGGACTGTCGATCGGTGAGCAGTTCTTC,CASSGGLSIGEQFF
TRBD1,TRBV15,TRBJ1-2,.,TGTGCCACCAGCAGAGTGGGTCCGACAGGGGGTAACTATGGCTACACCTTC,CATSRVGPTGGNYGYTF
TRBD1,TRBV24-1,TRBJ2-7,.,TGTGCCACCAGTGATTTGCGACAGGGGTACGAGCAGTACTTC,CATSDLRQGYEQYF
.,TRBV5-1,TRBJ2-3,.,TGCGCCAGCAGCTTGGGTCGGGACTCCTACACAGATACGCAGTATTTT,CASSLGRDSYTDTQYF
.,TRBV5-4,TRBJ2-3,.,TGTGCCAGCAGCCCCCCGGGTTTGGATACGCAGTATTTT,CASSPPGLDTQYF
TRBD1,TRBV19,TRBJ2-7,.,TGTGCCAGTAGACCTAACCCGGGACAGGGGGCAGCCGAGCAGTACTTC,CASRPNPGQGAAEQYF
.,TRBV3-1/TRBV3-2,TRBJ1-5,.,TGTGCCAGCAGCCGTATTGGGGGCGGCAATCAGCCCCAGCATTTT,CASSRIGGGNQPQHF
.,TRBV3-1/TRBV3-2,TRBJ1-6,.,TGTGCCAGCAGCCAACAGGGTTTATCTTCACCCCTCCACTTT,CASSQQGLSSPLHF
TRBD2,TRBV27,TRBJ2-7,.,TGTGCCAGCAGTCCAGCCTGGGGGACTACCTACGAGCAGTACTTC,CASSPAWGTTYEQYF
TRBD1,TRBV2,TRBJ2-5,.,TGTGCCAGACTAAGCCCAGGGGGCGAGGAGACCCAGTACTTC,CARLSPGGEETQYF
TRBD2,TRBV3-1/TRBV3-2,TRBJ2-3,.,TGTGCCAGCAGCGCCTTACTAGCGGCCACTAGCACAGATACGCAGTATTTT,CASSALLAATSTDTQYF
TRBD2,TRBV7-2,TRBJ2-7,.,TGTGCCAGCAGCTTAGAACCTAGCGGGATGTACGAGCAGTACTTC,CASSLEPSGMYEQYF
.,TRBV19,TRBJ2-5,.,TGTGCCAGCGGGACATCGTACCAAGAGACCCAGTACTTC,CASGTSYQETQYF
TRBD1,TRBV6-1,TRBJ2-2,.,TGTGCCAGCAGTGAAGGGGGACAGGGGGCCTACACCGGGGAGCTGTTTTTT,CASSEGGQGAYTGELFF
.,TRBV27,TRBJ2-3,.,TGTGCCAGCAGTTACCTCTCCGCGGACTCCGGAGCAGATACGCAGTATTTT,CASSYLSADSGADTQYF
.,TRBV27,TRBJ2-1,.,TGTGCCAGCAGTCCTAACAACAGCAATGAGCAGTTCTTC,CASSPNNSNEQFF
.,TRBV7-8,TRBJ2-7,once,TGTGCCAGCAGCTTAAGCCACGAGCAGTACTTC,CASSLSHEQYF
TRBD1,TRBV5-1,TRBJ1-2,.,TGCGCCAGCAGCCCCGGACAGGGCGCTGGAGATGGCTACACCTTC,CASSPGQGAGDGYTF
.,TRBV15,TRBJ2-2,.,TGTGCCACCAGCGCCCCTGGGGAGCGCGCGAACACCGGGGAGCTGTTTTTT,CATSAPGERANTGELFF
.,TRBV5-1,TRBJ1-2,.,TGCGCCAGCAGCTCGGGCGAACACAGGGAGGGCTACACCTTC,CASSSGEHREGYTF
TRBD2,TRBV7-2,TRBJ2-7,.,TGTGCCAGCAGCCCCACAGCGGGGGGAAACGAGCAGTACTTC,CASSPTAGGNEQYF
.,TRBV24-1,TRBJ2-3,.,TGTGCCACCAGTGATGCCAGGAGGGGTACTAGCACAGATACGCAGTATTTT,CATSDARRGTSTDTQYF
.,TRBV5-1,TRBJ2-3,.,TGCGCCAGCAGCTTCCGACAGCCATTTACAGATACGCAGTATTTT,CASSFRQPFTDTQYF
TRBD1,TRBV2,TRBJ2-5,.,TGTGCCAGCAGTGCGGGACAGGGGCCCCATCAAGAGACCCAGTACTTC,CASSAGQGPHQETQYF
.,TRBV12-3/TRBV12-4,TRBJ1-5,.,TGTGCCAGCAGTTTAGACGGTCAGCCCCAGCATTTT,CASSLDGQPQHF
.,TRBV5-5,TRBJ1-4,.,TGTGCCAGCAGCGTGACAGATGAAAAACTGTTTTTT,CASSVTDEKLFF
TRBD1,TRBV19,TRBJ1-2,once,TGTGCCAGTAGTGGAACAGGGGGTAGCTATGGCTACACCTTC,CASSGTGGSYGYTF
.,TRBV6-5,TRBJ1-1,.,TGTGCTACCGGGGGGGGTGTGAACACTGAAGCTTTCTTT,CATGGGVNTEAFF
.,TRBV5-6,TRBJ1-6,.,TGTGCCAGCAGCTTCGGGGATCCTAATTCACCCCTCCACTTT,CASSFGDPNSPLHF
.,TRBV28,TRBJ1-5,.,TGTGCCAGCAGTCCCACGGGGGTTTGGGGTATCAATCAGCCCCAGCATTTT,CASSPTGVWGINQPQHF